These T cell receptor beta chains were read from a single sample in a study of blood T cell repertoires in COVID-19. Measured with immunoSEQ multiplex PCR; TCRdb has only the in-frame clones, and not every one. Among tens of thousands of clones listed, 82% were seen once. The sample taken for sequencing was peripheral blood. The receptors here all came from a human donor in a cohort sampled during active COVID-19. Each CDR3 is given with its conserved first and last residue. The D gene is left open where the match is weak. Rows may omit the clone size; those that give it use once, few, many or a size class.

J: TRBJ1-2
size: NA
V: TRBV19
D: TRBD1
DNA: TGTGCCAGTAGTACGATGGGACAGGGGGCCTATGGCTACACCTTC
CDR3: CASSTMGQGAYGYTF

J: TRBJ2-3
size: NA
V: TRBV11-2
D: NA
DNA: TGTGCCAGCAGCCCCGCGAACCCCTTCACAGATACGCAGTATTTT
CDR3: CASSPANPFTDTQYF

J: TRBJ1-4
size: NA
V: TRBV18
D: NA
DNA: TGTGCCAGCTCACCGCAACAGGGAGATGAAAAACTGTTTTTT
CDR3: CASSPQQGDEKLFF

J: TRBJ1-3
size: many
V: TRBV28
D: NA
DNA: TGTGCCAGCAGTCCGGACACATACCCTTCTGGAAACACCATATATTTT
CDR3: CASSPDTYPSGNTIYF

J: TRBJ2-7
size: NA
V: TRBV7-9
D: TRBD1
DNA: TGTGCCAGCAGGCCTCGACAGGGGCGTAGCGAGCAGTACTTC
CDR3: CASRPRQGRSEQYF

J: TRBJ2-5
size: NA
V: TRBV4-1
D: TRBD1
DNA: TGCGCCAGCAGCCAAGAGGGGACAGAGCAAGAGACCCAGTACTTC
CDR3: CASSQEGTEQETQYF

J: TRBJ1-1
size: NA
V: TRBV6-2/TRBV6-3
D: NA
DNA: TGTGCCAGCAGTTCCGAGCCAACGCTGAGAGCTTTCTTT
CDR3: CASSSEPTLRAFF

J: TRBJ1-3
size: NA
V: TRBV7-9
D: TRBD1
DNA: TGTGCCAGCAGCTCAGGACAGGCTTCGACCATATATTTT
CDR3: CASSSGQASTIYF

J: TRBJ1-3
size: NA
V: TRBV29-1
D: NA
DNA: TGCAGCGTTGGCACAGGGTCTGGAAACACCATATATTTT
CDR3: CSVGTGSGNTIYF

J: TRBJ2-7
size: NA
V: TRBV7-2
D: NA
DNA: TGTGCCAGCAGCTCCGAGGGGGGGCCTGGAACCTACGAGCAGTACTTC
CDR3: CASSSEGGPGTYEQYF

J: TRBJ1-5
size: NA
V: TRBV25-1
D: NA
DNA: TGTGCCAGCAGTGACGGGTTGCAGCCCCAGCATTTT
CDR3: CASSDGLQPQHF

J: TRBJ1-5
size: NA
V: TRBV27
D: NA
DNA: TGTGCCAGCAGTACCGGACAGTATCAGCCCCAGCATTTT
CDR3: CASSTGQYQPQHF

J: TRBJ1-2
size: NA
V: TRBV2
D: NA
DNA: TGTGCCAGCAGTGGAACATGGCAGATAGTTGAGGGCTATGGCTACACCTTC
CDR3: CASSGTWQIVEGYGYTF

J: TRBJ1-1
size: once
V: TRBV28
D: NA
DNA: TGTGCCAGCACCCTAGTGAACACTGAAGCTTTCTTT
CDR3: CASTLVNTEAFF

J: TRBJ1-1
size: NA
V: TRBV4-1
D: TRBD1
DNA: TGCGCCAGCAGCCACGTTGACAGGGGAAACACTGAAGCTTTCTTT
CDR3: CASSHVDRGNTEAFF

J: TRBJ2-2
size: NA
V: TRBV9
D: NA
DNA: TGTGCCAGCAGCACTTACACCGGGGAGCTGTTTTTT
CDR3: CASSTYTGELFF

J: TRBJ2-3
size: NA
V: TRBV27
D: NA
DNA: TGTGCCAGCAGTTTAGACAGGTTCACAGATACGCAGTATTTT
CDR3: CASSLDRFTDTQYF

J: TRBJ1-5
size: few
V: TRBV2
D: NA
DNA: TGTGCCAGCAGCCGAAGACGGGATAGCAATCAGCCCCAGCATTTT
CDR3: CASSRRRDSNQPQHF

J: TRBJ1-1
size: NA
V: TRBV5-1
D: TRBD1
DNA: TGCGCCAGCAGCTCCCTCGGGACAGGGGGCTACACTGAAGCTTTCTTT
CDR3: CASSSLGTGGYTEAFF

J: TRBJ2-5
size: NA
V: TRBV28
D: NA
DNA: TGTGCCAGTAACCTCAGGGGGGCGCCTCAAGAGACCCAGTACTTC
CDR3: CASNLRGAPQETQYF

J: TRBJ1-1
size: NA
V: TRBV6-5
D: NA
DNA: TGTGCCAGCAGAGAGTTCGGACAGAACACTGAAGCTTTCTTT
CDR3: CASREFGQNTEAFF

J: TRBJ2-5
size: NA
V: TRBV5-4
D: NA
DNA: TGTGCCAGCAGCTTTTTAGAGGAGACCCAGTACTTC
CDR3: CASSFLEETQYF

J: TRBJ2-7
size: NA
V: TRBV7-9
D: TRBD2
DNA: TGTGCCAGCAGCTTAGCCGCGGGGAGGGATCCTTCCTACGAGCAGTACTTC
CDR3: CASSLAAGRDPSYEQYF

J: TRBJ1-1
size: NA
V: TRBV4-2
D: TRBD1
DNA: TGTGCCAGCAGCCAACCGGGACAGATTAAGAACACTGAAGCTTTCTTT
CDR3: CASSQPGQIKNTEAFF

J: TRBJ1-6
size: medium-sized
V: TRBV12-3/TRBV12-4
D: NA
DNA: TGTGCCAGCAGTTTAAAGGGGCCACCCCTCCACTTT
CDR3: CASSLKGPPLHF

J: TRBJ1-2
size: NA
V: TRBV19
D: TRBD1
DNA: TGTGCCAGTAGTATGGGACAGGGAATAGGCTACACCTTC
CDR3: CASSMGQGIGYTF

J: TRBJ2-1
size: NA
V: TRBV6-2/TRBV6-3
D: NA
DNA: TGTGCCAGCAGTTACGGGGGGGCCGCCAATGAGCAGTTCTTC
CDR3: CASSYGGAANEQFF

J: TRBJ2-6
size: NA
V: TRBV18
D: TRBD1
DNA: TGTGCCAGCGCCGGGACAGGGGCTTCTGGGGCCAACGTCCTGACTTTC
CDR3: CASAGTGASGANVLTF

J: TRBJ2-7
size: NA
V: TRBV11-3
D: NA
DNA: TGTGCCAGCAGCTTGACAGGCTCTGAGCAGTACTTC
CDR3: CASSLTGSEQYF

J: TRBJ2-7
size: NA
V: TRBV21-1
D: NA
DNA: TGTGCCAGCAGCAAAGGTATAGACAGGGGGGACGAGCAGTACTTC
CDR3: CASSKGIDRGDEQYF

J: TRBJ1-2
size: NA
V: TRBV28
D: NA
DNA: TGTGCCAGCAGGCAGGGACCGGGGGGTAGGAATGGCTACACCTTC
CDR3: CASRQGPGGRNGYTF

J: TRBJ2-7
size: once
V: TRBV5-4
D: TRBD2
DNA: TGTGCCAGCAGCTCAGGACTAGCGGGAGGCAACGGCGAGCAGTACTTC
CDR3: CASSSGLAGGNGEQYF

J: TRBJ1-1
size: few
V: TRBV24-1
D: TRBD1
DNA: TGTGCCACCAGTGACCCCACAGGGGGCCGGACTGAAGCTTTCTTT
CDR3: CATSDPTGGRTEAFF

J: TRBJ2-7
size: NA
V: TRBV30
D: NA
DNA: TGTGCCTGGAGTGCGGGACACGGTGGCTACGAGCAGTACTTC
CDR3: CAWSAGHGGYEQYF

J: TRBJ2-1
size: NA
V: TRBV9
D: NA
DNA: TGTGCCAGCAGCCCCGCCGGGGAGCAGTTCTTC
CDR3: CASSPAGEQFF

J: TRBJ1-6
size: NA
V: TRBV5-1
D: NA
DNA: TGCGCCAGCAGCTTGGGACTGAGGGGGAAGAATTCACCCCTCCACTTT
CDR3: CASSLGLRGKNSPLHF

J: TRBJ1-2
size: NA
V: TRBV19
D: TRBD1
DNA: TGTGCCAGTAACACAGGGGGCTTCTATGGCTACACCTTC
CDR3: CASNTGGFYGYTF

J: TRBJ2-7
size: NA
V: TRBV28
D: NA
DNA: TGTGCCAGCAGCCTCCTCGGACTGTTCTCCTACGAGCAGTACTTC
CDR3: CASSLLGLFSYEQYF

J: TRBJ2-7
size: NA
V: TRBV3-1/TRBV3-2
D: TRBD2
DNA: TGTGCCAGCAGCCAAGGACTAGCGGGTGAGCAGTACTTC
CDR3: CASSQGLAGEQYF